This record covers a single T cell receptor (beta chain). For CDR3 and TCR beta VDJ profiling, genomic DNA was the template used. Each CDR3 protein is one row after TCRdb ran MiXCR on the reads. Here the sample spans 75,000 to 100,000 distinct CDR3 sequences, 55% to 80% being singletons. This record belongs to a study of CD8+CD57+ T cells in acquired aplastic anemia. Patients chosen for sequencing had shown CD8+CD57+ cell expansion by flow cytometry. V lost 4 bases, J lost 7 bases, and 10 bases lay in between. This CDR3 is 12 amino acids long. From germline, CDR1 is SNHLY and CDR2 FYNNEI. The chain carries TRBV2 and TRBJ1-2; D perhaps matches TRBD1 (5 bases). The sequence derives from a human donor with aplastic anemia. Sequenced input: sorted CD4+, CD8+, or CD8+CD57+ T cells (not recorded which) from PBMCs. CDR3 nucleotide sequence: TGTGCCAGCAGTGCGCAGGGATTTGGCTACACCTTC. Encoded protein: CASSAQGFGYTF.